Listed below are T cell receptor beta chains from one sample, sequenced in a study of immune cell composition in non-small cell lung cancer. Assay used: immunoSEQ multiplex PCR; TCRdb lists only in-frame clones, some missing. The sample has several thousand clones; roughly 80% are singletons. The specimen sequenced was lung tumor tissue. These receptors all come from a human donor with non-small cell lung cancer. Both conserved end residues are part of each CDR3. Fields, in order: J gene, V gene, CDR3 protein.

j_gene: TRBJ2-7; v_gene: TRBV5-5; CDR3aa: CASSLETGAYEQYF
j_gene: TRBJ1-1; v_gene: TRBV11-2; CDR3aa: CASSQTERKPFF
j_gene: TRBJ1-1; v_gene: TRBV21-1; CDR3aa: CASSKVIRYEAFF
j_gene: TRBJ2-2; v_gene: TRBV6-7; CDR3aa: CASTQTCPTELFF
j_gene: TRBJ1-2; v_gene: TRBV6-5; CDR3aa: CASSYSWRDGYTF
j_gene: TRBJ1-2; v_gene: TRBV4-2; CDR3aa: CASSLQIGQSPGGYTF
j_gene: TRBJ1-2; v_gene: TRBV4-2; CDR3aa: CASSQDRQGAYYGYTF
j_gene: TRBJ2-2; v_gene: TRBV15; CDR3aa: CATSTDRGRTGELFF
j_gene: TRBJ2-1; v_gene: TRBV10-3; CDR3aa: CASEGDHNEQFF
j_gene: TRBJ2-7; v_gene: TRBV5-1; CDR3aa: CASSFNAGAYEQYF
j_gene: TRBJ2-7; v_gene: TRBV19; CDR3aa: CASKAFGGGLDEQYF
j_gene: TRBJ2-2; v_gene: TRBV7-9; CDR3aa: CASSSGLAGGSNTGELFF
j_gene: TRBJ2-3; v_gene: TRBV4-1; CDR3aa: CASSQDMGGGGTDTQYF
j_gene: TRBJ2-2; v_gene: TRBV27; CDR3aa: CASSWGGLPTGELFF
j_gene: TRBJ2-7; v_gene: TRBV6-4; CDR3aa: CASSDKRGRSSYEQYF
j_gene: TRBJ2-3; v_gene: TRBV28; CDR3aa: CASSLRSVGGGTDTQYF
j_gene: TRBJ1-1; v_gene: TRBV5-5; CDR3aa: CASSLWGQVGGFEAFF
j_gene: TRBJ2-1; v_gene: TRBV9; CDR3aa: CASSVVGGSSYNEQFF
j_gene: TRBJ1-2; v_gene: TRBV25-1; CDR3aa: CASSEGTDYGYTF
j_gene: TRBJ2-7; v_gene: TRBV25-1; CDR3aa: CASSDVGTGAYEQYF
j_gene: TRBJ1-6; v_gene: TRBV5-1; CDR3aa: CASKQGDSPLHF
j_gene: TRBJ2-7; v_gene: TRBV6-6; CDR3aa: CASRDREKGSYEQYF
j_gene: TRBJ1-2; v_gene: TRBV4-1; CDR3aa: CASSQVARGYTF
j_gene: TRBJ1-3; v_gene: TRBV4-3; CDR3aa: CASSQERGYAGNTIYF
j_gene: TRBJ2-3; v_gene: TRBV7-6; CDR3aa: CASSFSPALAGVTDTQYF
j_gene: TRBJ1-1; v_gene: TRBV5-6; CDR3aa: CASSLVLDRDMNTEAFF
j_gene: TRBJ2-1; v_gene: TRBV9; CDR3aa: CASSSTSGTGKYNEQFF
j_gene: TRBJ2-3; v_gene: TRBV6-6; CDR3aa: CASRLHSGVVPDTQYF
j_gene: TRBJ2-6; v_gene: TRBV7-2; CDR3aa: CASSFPMSGANVLTF